A single sample gave rise to the 5 T cell receptor beta chains below, sequenced in a study of PD-1 blockade in classical Hodgkin lymphoma (TCRdb year 2020). The library was generated by the immunoSEQ multiplex PCR assay. TCRdb mirrors the immuneACCESS table, restricted to in-frame sequences. Some clones are absent from its copies; in checked studies, under half trace to an unresolved V gene, and the reason for the others is unknown. The sample data list 30,000 to 40,000 clones, and 90% to 95% of these were observed just once. The top ten clones comprise roughly 0.29% of the sample. According to the study, the label for this sample's time point signals: cycle 4 day 1 (C4D1), after 6 weeks of nivolumab. Relapse after autologous stem cell transplantation had occurred in all trial patients, and cohorts A, B and C were distinguished by prior brentuximab vedotin exposure. A Miltenyi CD4+ T cell isolation kit was used for magnetic negative selection to purify CD4+ T cells from thawed PBMCs.

Material: CD4+ T cells from blood, obtained before the fourth cycle of nivolumab. Every receptor here comes from a human donor with classical Hodgkin lymphoma.

The chain is built from TRBV5-6 and TRBJ1-1, with a possible D match to TRBD1 (5 bases). V was trimmed by 4 bases and J by 12 bases, leaving 19 bases between them. Germline V gives CDR1 SGHDT, CDR2 YYEEEE. The CDR3 is 13 amino acids. CDR3 nucleotide sequence: TGTGCCAGCAGCCCCCTCCGACAGCGCACTACTTTCTTT. Translating it yields CASSPLRQRTTFF.

The CDR3 nucleotides read TGCGCCAGCAGCTTAGGCGGGACAGGGTCCTACGAGCAGTACTTC. Protein product: CASSLGGTGSYEQYF. The chain is built from TRBV5-1 and TRBJ2-7; 9 bases fit TRBD1. Germline V gene data show CDR1 as SGHRS and CDR2 as YFSETQ. CDR3 length: 15 amino acids. V lost 2 bases, J lost 1 base, and 4 bases stayed unmatched.

The gene calls are TRBV30 and TRBJ2-2; 8 bases align to TRBD2. The CDR3 runs 17 residues. Germline V CDR1 and CDR2: GTSNPN, SVGIG (reference sequence). V was clipped by 0 bases and J by 4 bases; unmatched bases: 10. The CDR3 region is CAWSVRGGRFPTGELFF. The CDR3 coding sequence is TGTGCCTGGAGTGTACGGGGCGGGAGGTTTCCCACCGGGGAGCTGTTTTTT.

The J gene is TRBJ2-1, the V gene TRBV30, with 10 bases identical to TRBD2. Germline V gene data show CDR1 as GTSNPN and CDR2 as SVGIG (reference sequence). Trimming cost V 0 bases and J 2 bases; bases outside gene matches: 7. This CDR3 has 17 residues. The CDR3 spells CAWSVLLAGVTYNEQFF. CDR3 sequence (DNA): TGTGCCTGGAGTGTACTGCTAGCGGGAGTCACCTACAATGAGCAGTTCTTC.

The V and J genes are TRBV7-9 and TRBJ2-5; TRBD2 is a possible D gene (5 bases). CDR1 and CDR2 (germline): SEHNR, FQNEAQ (reference sequence). CDR3 length: 12 amino acids. Trimming left V 3 bases short and J 11 bases short, with 13 bases between. For the CDR3, the DNA is TGTGCCAGCAGCTTTTTGGACTCAACGCAGTACTTC. This encodes CASSFLDSTQYF.